These T cell receptor beta chains were read from a single sample in a study of Tregs in tolerant kidney transplant recipients. These TCRs' antigens remain unknown. Produced via immunoSEQ multiplex PCR; TCRdb's table is partial and in-frame only. The data contain just over 30,000 clones, approximately 80% of them singletons. Sequencing used Tregs from blood cultured with allogeneic cells. Receptors were obtained from a human donor in good health. Both conserved end residues are part of each CDR3. D genes are given only for firm matches. The size entry is marked missing in some rows and otherwise reads once, few, many or a size class.

d_gene	v_gene	j_gene	len	abundance	CDR3nt	CDR3aa
TRBD1	TRBV6-5	TRBJ1-2	13	.	TGTGCCAGCCGGACAGGGCTGGCGGAAGGCTACACCTTC	CASRTGLAEGYTF
TRBD2	TRBV19	TRBJ2-3	16	.	TGTGCCAGTAGTATTTCTATTAGCGGGGGAGCAGATACGCAGTATTTT	CASSISISGGADTQYF
.	TRBV7-8	TRBJ2-5	19	few	TGTGCCAGCAGCTTACGCTGGGGTGGGCAGGCGAGGCTCCAAGAGACCCAGTACTTC	CASSLRWGGQARLQETQYF
TRBD1	TRBV4-1	TRBJ2-5	13	.	TGCGCCAGCAGCCCGACAGGGATGGAGACCCAGTACTTC	CASSPTGMETQYF
.	TRBV7-8	TRBJ2-2	16	.	TGTGCCAGCAGCTTAGAGGGGACACCTATCACCGGGGAGCTGTTTTTT	CASSLEGTPITGELFF
TRBD1	TRBV6-1	TRBJ1-2	15	.	TGTGCCAGCAGTGAATTGACAGGGGCGTTTTTCGGCTACACCTTC	CASSELTGAFFGYTF
TRBD2	TRBV5-1	TRBJ2-7	16	.	TGCGCCAGCAGCTCTTTCCTGGCGGGAGACAATTACGAGCAGTACTTC	CASSSFLAGDNYEQYF
TRBD1	TRBV6-4	TRBJ2-2	14	once	TGTGCCAGCAGCCTGACAGGGGACGTCGGGGAGCTGTTTTTT	CASSLTGDVGELFF
.	TRBV10-3	TRBJ1-3	14	.	TGTGCCATCAGTGGGGCATTCTCTGGAAACACCATATATTTT	CAISGAFSGNTIYF
TRBD1	TRBV6-5	TRBJ1-2	13	.	TGTGCCAGCAGTTTACAGGGGACCTATGGCTACACCTTC	CASSLQGTYGYTF
TRBD2	TRBV18	TRBJ2-1	18	.	TGTGCCAGCTCATTGCTGACTAGCGGGGGGGCCTTGGACAATGAGCAGTTCTTC	CASSLLTSGGALDNEQFF
TRBD2	TRBV2	TRBJ2-7	17	.	TGTGCCAGCACCCTGAAGTGGCCGGCGGGAGCTTGGCACGAGCAGTACTTC	CASTLKWPAGAWHEQYF
TRBD1	TRBV18	TRBJ1-4	16	.	TGTGCCAGCTCAGAATACAGGGGGACTAATCAAGAAAAACTGTTTTTT	CASSEYRGTNQEKLFF
TRBD1	TRBV11-2	TRBJ1-2	14	.	TGTGCCAGCAGCCCGGACAGGGACGGCTATGGCTACACCTTC	CASSPDRDGYGYTF
TRBD1	TRBV6-6	TRBJ1-2	13	medium-sized	TGTGCCAGCAGTTACGGACAGGGGATAGGCTACACCTTC	CASSYGQGIGYTF
TRBD1	TRBV5-4	TRBJ2-7	15	.	TGTGCCAGCAGCCCACAATGGGACAGGGGAGAGGAGCAGTACTTC	CASSPQWDRGEEQYF
.	TRBV9	TRBJ2-4	14	.	TGTGCCAGCAGCGGCGCCACAGGGAGGAACATTCAGTACTTC	CASSGATGRNIQYF
.	TRBV7-2	TRBJ2-7	13	.	TGTGCCAGCAGCCTCGTGTGGGCCTACGAGCAGTACTTC	CASSLVWAYEQYF
TRBD2	TRBV9	TRBJ2-3	16	once	TGTGCCAGCAGCGTTGGGCGGGAGGTTTCGGAAGATACGCAGTATTTT	CASSVGREVSEDTQYF
.	TRBV11-2	TRBJ1-4	16	.	TGTGCCAGCAGCTTTAGGGGGGGCCGCACTAATGAAAAACTGTTTTTT	CASSFRGGRTNEKLFF
.	TRBV11-3	TRBJ2-3	12	.	TGTGCCAGCAGCTTTTTCGTAGATACGCAGTATTTT	CASSFFVDTQYF
.	TRBV5-1	TRBJ1-2	17	.	TGCGCCAGCAGCTTGGCGGTACGCCCCGCAGGCCTCTATGGCTACACCTTC	CASSLAVRPAGLYGYTF
TRBD2	TRBV19	TRBJ2-1	17	.	TGTGCCAGTAGTACCCGCCGCACCGGGACTAGCCACACTGAGCAGTTCTTC	CASSTRRTGTSHTEQFF
.	TRBV6-6	TRBJ2-1	13	.	TGTGCCAGCATCGGGGGAGGACCAATGATGGAGTTCTTC	CASIGGGPMMEFF
TRBD1	TRBV7-8	TRBJ1-1	13	.	TGTGCCAGCAGCCGACAGGGAGAGAGTGAAGCTTTCTTT	CASSRQGESEAFF
TRBD2	TRBV10-3	TRBJ2-3	16	.	TGTGCCATCAGTGAGTCAGGGGCGGGAGGGCCCGATACGCAGTATTTT	CAISESGAGGPDTQYF
.	TRBV14	TRBJ2-1	11	.	TGTGCCAGCAGCCAAGCACTGGAGCAGTTCTTC	CASSQALEQFF
.	TRBV13	TRBJ1-1	12	.	TGTGCCAGCAGCTTAAGGAACACTGAAGCTTTCTTT	CASSLRNTEAFF
TRBD2	TRBV7-6	TRBJ2-3	15	.	TGTGCCAGCAGCTCGACTAGCGGGGGCACAGATACGCAGTATTTT	CASSSTSGGTDTQYF
.	TRBV19	TRBJ1-1	16	.	TGTGCCAGTAGTTCCTCGAGGTTTAGTCGCGACACTGAAGCTTTCTTT	CASSSSRFSRDTEAFF
.	TRBV28	TRBJ1-2	14	.	TGTGCCAGCAGTTTACAGCCCCGAGGTTATGGCTACACCTTC	CASSLQPRGYGYTF
TRBD1	TRBV6-1	TRBJ2-7	15	medium-sized	TGTGCCAGCACCAGGACAGGTTTGCCTACCTACGAGCAGTACTTC	CASTRTGLPTYEQYF
.	TRBV6-6	TRBJ2-3	10	.	TGTGCCAGCAGGAGGGATACGCAGTATTTT	CASRRDTQYF
TRBD1	TRBV28	TRBJ2-3	19	.	TGTGCCAGCTTAGGATTCGGTCGGGACAGGGGATTTGCGCAGGATACGCAGTATTTT	CASLGFGRDRGFAQDTQYF
TRBD2	TRBV4-3	TRBJ2-3	17	.	TGCGCCAGCAGCGCCGAAGTAGGGCTAGCGGGGGCCGATACGCAGTATTTT	CASSAEVGLAGADTQYF
.	TRBV28	TRBJ2-7	14	.	TGTGCCAGCATCTTAGGGGGGTTTTCAAGCGAGCAGTACTTC	CASILGGFSSEQYF
TRBD2	TRBV5-1	TRBJ2-1	17	few	TGCGCCAGCAGCTTCGGACTAGCGGGACTTACTGACAATGAGCAGTTCTTC	CASSFGLAGLTDNEQFF
TRBD1	TRBV2	TRBJ2-2	15	.	TGTGCCAGCAGGGGCGACAGGGGGAGCACCGGGGAGCTGTTTTTT	CASRGDRGSTGELFF
TRBD1	TRBV4-1	TRBJ1-1	18	medium-sized	TGCGCCAGCAGCCATGGGTTACTTGGGACAGTTGAATTGGGTGAAGCTTTCTTT	CASSHGLLGTVELGEAFF
.	TRBV19	TRBJ1-5	15	once	TGTGCCAGTACAAAGGGGGGCGATAGCAATCAGCCCCAGCATTTT	CASTKGGDSNQPQHF
.	TRBV7-2	TRBJ2-1	16	few	TGTGCCAGCAGCTTATGGACTGGCAGCTCCTACAATGAGCAGTTCTTC	CASSLWTGSSYNEQFF
.	TRBV4-1	TRBJ2-3	16	.	TGCGCCAGCAGCCGGGGCCCTTCTTCGCCGGGGTATACGCAGTATTTT	CASSRGPSSPGYTQYF
.	TRBV11-2	TRBJ2-5	13	.	TGTGCCAGCAGCTCACCGGGGGAGGAGACCCAGTACTTC	CASSSPGEETQYF
.	TRBV28	TRBJ1-3	16	.	TGTGCCAGCAGTCCTAACGGGTGGGGCGGTGGAAACACCATATATTTT	CASSPNGWGGGNTIYF
.	TRBV19	TRBJ1-6	14	few	TGTGCCACCCGGACAGTTGGGGGTACTTCACCCCTCCACTTT	CATRTVGGTSPLHF
.	TRBV29-1	TRBJ1-2	11	.	TGCAGCGTTGATAGCAGAAGCGGCTACACCTTC	CSVDSRSGYTF
.	TRBV15	TRBJ1-2	15	medium-sized	TGTGCCACCAGCAGAGACAGAGGACGACTATATGGCTACACCTTC	CATSRDRGRLYGYTF
TRBD2	TRBV6-1	TRBJ2-7	16	.	TGTGCCAGCAGTGAACCGGGGGGGGGCTCCCCTTGGGAGCAGTACTTC	CASSEPGGGSPWEQYF
.	TRBV5-1	TRBJ1-1	14	.	TGCGCCAGCAGCTTGGATTCGCCGGTTCTTGAAGCTTTCTTT	CASSLDSPVLEAFF
TRBD2	TRBV7-2	TRBJ2-2	14	once	TGTGCCAGCAGCCGAAGCGGGGCCACCGGGGAGCTGTTTTTT	CASSRSGATGELFF
.	TRBV5-1	TRBJ1-1	15	.	TGCGCCAGCAGCCCCCACATGGACACGAAGACTGAAGCTTTCTTT	CASSPHMDTKTEAFF
.	TRBV6-5	TRBJ1-5	13	.	TGTGCCAGCAGTTGGACAGGCAATCAGCCCCAGCATTTT	CASSWTGNQPQHF
.	TRBV10-2	TRBJ1-2	17	.	TGCGCCAGCAGTGAAATATGGGGTCATGACCTTCACTATGGCTACACCTTC	CASSEIWGHDLHYGYTF